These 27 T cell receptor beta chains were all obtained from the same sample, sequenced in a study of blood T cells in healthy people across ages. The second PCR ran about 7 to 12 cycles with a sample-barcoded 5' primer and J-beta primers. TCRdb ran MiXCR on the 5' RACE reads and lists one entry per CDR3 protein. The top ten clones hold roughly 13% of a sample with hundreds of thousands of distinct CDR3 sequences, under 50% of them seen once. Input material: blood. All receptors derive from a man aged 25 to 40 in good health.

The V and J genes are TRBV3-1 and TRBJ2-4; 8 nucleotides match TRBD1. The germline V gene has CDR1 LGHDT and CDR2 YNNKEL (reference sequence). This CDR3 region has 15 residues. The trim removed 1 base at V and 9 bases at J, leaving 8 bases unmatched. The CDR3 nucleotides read TGTGCCAGCAGCCAAGGGACAGGGCGTATGAGCATTCAGTACTTC. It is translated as CASSQGTGRMSIQYF.

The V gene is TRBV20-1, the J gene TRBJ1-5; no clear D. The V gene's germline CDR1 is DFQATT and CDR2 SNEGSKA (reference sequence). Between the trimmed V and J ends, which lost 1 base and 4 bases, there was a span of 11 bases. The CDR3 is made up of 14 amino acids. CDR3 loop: CSARVQVTNQPQHF. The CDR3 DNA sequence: TGCAGTGCTAGAGTGCAGGTTACTAATCAGCCCCAGCATTTT.

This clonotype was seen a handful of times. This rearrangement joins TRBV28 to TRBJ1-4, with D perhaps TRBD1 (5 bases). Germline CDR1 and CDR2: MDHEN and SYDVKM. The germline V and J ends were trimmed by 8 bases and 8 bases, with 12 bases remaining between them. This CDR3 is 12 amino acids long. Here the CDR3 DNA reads TGTGCCAGCGGGGAGGGGCGGGAAAAACTGTTTTTT. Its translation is CASGEGREKLFF.

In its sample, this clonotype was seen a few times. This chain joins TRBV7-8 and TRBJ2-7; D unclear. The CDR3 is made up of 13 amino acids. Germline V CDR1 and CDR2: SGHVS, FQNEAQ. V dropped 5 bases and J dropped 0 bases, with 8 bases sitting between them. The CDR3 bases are TGTGCCAGCAGCGAATCCATCTCCTACGAGCAGTACTTC. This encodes CASSESISYEQYF.

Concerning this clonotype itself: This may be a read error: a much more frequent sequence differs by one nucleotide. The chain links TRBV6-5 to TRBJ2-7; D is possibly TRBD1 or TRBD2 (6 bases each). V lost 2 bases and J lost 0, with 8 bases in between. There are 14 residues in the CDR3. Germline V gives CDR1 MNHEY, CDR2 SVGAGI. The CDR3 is CASSYKGGSYEQYF. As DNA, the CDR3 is TGTGCCAGCAGTTACAAGGGGGGCTCCTACGAGCAGTACTTC.

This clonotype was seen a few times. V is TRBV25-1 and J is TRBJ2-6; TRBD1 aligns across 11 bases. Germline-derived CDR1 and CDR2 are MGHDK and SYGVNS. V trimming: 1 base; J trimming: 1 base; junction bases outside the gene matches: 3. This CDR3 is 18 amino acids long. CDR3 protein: CASSEFGTGGSGANVLTF. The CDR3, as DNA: TGTGCCAGCAGTGAATTTGGGACAGGGGGATCTGGGGCCAACGTCCTGACTTTC.

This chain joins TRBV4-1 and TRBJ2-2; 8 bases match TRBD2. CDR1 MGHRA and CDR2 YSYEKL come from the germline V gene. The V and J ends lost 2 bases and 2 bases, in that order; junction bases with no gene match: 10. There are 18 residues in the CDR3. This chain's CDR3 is CASSQPGSSGRNTGELFF. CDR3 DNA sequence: TGCGCCAGCAGCCAACCTGGATCTAGCGGGCGCAACACCGGGGAGCTGTTTTTT.

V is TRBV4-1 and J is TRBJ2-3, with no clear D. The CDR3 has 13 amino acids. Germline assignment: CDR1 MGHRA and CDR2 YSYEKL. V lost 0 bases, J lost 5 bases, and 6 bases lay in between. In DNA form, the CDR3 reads TGCGCCAGCAGCCAAGAATCGGGAGATACGCAGTATTTT. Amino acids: CASSQESGDTQYF.

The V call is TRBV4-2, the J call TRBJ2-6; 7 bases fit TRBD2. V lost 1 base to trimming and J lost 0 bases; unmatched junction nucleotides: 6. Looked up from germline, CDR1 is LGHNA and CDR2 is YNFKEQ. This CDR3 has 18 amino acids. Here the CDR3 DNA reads TGTGCCAGCAGCCAAGGCTGGCTAGCGGTCTCTGGGGCCAACGTCCTGACTTTC. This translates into CASSQGWLAVSGANVLTF.

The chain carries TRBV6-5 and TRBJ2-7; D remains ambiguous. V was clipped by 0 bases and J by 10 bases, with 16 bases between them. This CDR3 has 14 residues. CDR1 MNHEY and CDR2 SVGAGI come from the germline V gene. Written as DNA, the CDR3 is TGTGCCAGCAGTTACTCGACGGCCAGAATGGACCAGTACTTC. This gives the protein CASSYSTARMDQYF.

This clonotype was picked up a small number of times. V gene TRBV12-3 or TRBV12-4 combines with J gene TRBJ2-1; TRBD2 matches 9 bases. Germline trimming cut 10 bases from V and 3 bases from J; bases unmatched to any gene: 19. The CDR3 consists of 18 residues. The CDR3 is CAIRREFEGTSNYNEQFF. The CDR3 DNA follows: TGTGCCATACGGCGGGAATTTGAGGGGACTAGCAACTACAATGAGCAGTTCTTC.

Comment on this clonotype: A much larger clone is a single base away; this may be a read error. The CDR3 DNA follows: TGCAGTGCTAGAGATGGGGACTACAATGAGCAGTACTTC. Residues: CSARDGDYNEQYF. V usage is TRBV20-1 and J usage is TRBJ2-1, with TRBD2 identical over 7 bases. The end of the DNA fits TRBJ2-7 better, so the J call may be wrong. Per germline, CDR1 DFQATT and CDR2 SNEGSKA (reference sequence). This CDR3 spans 13 amino acids.

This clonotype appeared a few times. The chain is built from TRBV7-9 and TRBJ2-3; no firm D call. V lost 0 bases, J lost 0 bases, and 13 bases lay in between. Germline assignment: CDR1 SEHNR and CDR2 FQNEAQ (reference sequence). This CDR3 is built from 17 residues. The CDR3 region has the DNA TGTGCCAGCAGCTTAGCTTCGGTTGGTACTAGCACAGATACGCAGTATTTT. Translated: CASSLASVGTSTDTQYF.

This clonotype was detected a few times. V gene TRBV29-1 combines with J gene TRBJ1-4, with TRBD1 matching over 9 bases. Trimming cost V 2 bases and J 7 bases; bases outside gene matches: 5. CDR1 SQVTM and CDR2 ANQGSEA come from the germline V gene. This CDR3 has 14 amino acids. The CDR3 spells CSVEWATGGEKLFF. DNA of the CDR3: TGCAGCGTTGAATGGGCGACAGGGGGTGAAAAACTGTTTTTT.

The CDR3 DNA reads as TGCAGCGTTGAAGGGGGGGGTGACGCGGCCATTAATGAGCAGTTCTTC. Translated: CSVEGGGDAAINEQFF. The chain couples TRBV29-1 to TRBJ2-1, with 7 bases identical to TRBD2. This CDR3 has 16 amino acids. Trimming cost V 1 base and J 7 bases; bases outside gene matches: 13. CDR1 and CDR2 from the germline V gene are SQVTM and ANQGSEA.

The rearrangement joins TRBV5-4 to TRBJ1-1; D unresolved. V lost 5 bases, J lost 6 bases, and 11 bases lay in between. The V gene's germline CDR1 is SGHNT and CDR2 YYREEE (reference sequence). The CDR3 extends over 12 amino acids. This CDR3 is CASRGASAEAFF. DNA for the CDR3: TGTGCCAGCAGGGGCGCATCGGCTGAAGCTTTCTTT. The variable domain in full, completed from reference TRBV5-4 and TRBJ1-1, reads ETGVTQSPTHLIKTRGQQVTLRCSSQSGHNTVSWYQQALGQGPQFIFQYYREEENGRGNFPPRFSGLQFPNYSSELNVNALELDDSALYLCASRGASAEAFFGQGTRLTVV.

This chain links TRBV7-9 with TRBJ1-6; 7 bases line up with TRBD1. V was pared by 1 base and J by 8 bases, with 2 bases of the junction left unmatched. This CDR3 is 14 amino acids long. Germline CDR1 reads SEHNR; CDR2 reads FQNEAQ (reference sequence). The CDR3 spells CASSLEGQYSPLHF. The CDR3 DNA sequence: TGTGCCAGCAGCTTAGAGGGACAGTATTCACCCCTCCACTTT.

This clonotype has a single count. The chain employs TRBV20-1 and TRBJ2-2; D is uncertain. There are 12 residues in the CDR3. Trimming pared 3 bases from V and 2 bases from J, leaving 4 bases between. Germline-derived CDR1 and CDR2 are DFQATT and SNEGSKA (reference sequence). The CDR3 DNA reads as TGCAGTGCTAGTTATAACACCGGGGAGCTGTTTTTT. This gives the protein CSASYNTGELFF.

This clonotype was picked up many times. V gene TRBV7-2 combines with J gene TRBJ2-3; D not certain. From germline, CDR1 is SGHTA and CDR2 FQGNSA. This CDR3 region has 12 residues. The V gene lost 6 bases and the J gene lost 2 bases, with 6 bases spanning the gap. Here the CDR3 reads CASRLYTDTQYF. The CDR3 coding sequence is TGTGCCAGCAGGCTTTACACAGATACGCAGTATTTT.

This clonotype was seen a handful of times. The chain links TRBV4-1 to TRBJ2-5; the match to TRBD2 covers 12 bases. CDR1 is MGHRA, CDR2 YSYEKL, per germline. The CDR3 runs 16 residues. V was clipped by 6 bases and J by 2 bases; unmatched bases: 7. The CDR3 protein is CASRSRTSGVQETQYF. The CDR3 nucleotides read TGCGCCAGCAGGTCGCGGACTAGCGGGGTACAAGAGACCCAGTACTTC.

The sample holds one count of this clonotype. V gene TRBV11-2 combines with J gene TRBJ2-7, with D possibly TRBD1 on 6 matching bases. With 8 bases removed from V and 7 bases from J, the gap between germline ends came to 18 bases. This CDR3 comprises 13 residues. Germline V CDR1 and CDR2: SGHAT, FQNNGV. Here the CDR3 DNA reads TGTGCCAGCCAAGGGACATATACCAATGAGCAGTACTTC. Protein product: CASQGTYTNEQYF. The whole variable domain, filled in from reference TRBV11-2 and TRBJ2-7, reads EAGVAQSPRYKIIEKRQSVAFWCNPISGHATLYWYQQILGQGPKLLIQFQNNGVVDDSQLPKDRFSAERLKGVDSTLKIQPAKLEDSAVYLCASQGTYTNEQYFGPGTRLTVT.

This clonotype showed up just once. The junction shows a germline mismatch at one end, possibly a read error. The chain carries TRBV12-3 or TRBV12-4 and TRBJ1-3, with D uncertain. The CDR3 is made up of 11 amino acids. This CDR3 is CAGSPGNTIYF. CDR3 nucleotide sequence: TGTGCCGGCAGCCCTGGAAACACCATATATTTT.

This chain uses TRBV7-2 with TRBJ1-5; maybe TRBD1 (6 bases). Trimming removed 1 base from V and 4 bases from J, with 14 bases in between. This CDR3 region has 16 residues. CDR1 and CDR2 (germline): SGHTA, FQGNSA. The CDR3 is CASSLDNRVGNQPQHF. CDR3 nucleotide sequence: TGTGCCAGCAGCTTAGATAACAGGGTTGGTAATCAGCCCCAGCATTTT.

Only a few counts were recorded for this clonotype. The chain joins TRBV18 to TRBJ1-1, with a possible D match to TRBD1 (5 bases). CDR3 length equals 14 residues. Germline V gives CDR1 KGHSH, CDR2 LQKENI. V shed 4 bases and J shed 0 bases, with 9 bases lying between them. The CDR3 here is CASSQGFMNTEAFF. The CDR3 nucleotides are TGTGCCAGCTCACAGGGGTTCATGAACACTGAAGCTTTCTTT.

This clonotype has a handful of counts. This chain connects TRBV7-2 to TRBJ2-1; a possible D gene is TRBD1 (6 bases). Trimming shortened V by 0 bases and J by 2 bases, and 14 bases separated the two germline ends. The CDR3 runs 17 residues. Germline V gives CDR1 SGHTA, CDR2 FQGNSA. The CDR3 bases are TGTGCCAGCAGCTTAGCGAGGGTGGGGGCGCCCTACAATGAGCAGTTCTTC. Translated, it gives CASSLARVGAPYNEQFF.

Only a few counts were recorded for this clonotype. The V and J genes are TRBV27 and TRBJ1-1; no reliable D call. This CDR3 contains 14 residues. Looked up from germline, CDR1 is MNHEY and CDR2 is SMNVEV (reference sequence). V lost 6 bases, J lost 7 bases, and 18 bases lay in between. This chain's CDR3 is CASSPYGFEVEAFF. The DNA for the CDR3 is TGTGCCAGCAGCCCGTACGGGTTCGAGGTTGAAGCTTTCTTT.

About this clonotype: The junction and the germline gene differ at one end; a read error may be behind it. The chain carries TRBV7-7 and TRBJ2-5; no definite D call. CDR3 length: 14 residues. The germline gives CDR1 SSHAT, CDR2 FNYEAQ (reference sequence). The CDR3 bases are TGTGCTAGCAGCTTAGCCTACAGCCAAGAGACCCAGTACTTC. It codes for CASSLAYSQETQYF.